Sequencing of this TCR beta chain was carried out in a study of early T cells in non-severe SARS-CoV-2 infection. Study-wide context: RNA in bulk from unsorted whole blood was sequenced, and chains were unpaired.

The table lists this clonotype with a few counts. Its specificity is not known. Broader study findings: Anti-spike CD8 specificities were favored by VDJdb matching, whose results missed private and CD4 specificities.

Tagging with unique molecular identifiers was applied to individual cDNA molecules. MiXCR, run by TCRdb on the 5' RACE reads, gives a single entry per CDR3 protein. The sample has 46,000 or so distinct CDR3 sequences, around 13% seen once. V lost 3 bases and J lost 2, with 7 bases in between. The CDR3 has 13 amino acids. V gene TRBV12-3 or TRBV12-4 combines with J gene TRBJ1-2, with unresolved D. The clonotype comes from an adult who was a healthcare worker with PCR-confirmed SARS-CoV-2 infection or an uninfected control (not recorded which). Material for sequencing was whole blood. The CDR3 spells CASSFFGNYGYTF. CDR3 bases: TGTGCCAGCAGTTTCTTCGGGAACTATGGCTACACCTTC.